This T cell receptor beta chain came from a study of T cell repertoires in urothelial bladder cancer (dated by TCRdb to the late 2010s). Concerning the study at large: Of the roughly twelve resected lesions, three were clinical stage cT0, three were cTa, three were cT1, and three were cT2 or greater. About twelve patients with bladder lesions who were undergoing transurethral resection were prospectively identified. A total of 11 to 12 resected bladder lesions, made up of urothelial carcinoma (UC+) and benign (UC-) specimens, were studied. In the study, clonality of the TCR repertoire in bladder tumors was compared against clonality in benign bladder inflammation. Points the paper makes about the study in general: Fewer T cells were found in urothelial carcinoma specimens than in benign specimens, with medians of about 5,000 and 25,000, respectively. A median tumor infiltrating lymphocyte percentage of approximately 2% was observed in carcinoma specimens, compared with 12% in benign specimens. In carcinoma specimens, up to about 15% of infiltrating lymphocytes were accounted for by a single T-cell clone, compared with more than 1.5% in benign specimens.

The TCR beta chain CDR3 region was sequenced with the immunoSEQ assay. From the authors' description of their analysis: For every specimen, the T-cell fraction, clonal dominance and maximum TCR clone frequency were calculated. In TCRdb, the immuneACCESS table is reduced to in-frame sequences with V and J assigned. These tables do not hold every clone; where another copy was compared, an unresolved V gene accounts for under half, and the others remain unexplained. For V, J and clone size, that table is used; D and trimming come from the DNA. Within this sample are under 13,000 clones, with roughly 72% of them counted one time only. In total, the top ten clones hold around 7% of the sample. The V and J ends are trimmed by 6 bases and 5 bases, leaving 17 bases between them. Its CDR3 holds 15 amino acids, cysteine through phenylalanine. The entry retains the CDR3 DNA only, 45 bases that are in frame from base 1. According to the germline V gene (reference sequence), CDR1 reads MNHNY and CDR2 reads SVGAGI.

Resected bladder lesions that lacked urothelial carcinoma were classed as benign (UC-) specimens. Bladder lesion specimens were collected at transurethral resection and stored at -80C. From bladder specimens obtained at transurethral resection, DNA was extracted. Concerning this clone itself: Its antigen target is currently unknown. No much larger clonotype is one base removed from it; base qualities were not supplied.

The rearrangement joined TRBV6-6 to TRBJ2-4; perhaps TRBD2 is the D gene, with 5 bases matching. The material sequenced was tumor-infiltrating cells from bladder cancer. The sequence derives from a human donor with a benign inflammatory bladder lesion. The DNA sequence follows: TGTGCCAGCAGCAAGGGAGACACGAAAGAAAACATTCAGTACTTC. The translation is CASSKGDTKENIQYF.